Included here is one T cell receptor beta chain sequence, with context. This record comes from a study of technical replicates of blood from several donors. The method was immunoSEQ multiplex PCR; TCRdb's version includes in-frame clones alone and lacks a portion of them. The repertoire consists of 60,000 to 85,000 clones, with under 95% occurring once and the leading ten covering roughly 0.37%. Germline loops: CDR1 SGHRS, CDR2 YFSETQ. With 0 bases clipped from V and 4 bases from J, the junction kept 8 bases outside the gene matches. CDR3 size: 17 residues. The chain is built from TRBV5-1 and TRBJ2-1; 9 bases fit TRBD1. Specimen: T cells isolated from PBMCs. This TCR came from a human donor in good health. CDR3 sequence reads: CASSLDLGTGTYNEQFF. The CDR3 DNA is TGCGCCAGCAGCTTGGATTTGGGGACAGGGACTTACAATGAGCAGTTCTTC.